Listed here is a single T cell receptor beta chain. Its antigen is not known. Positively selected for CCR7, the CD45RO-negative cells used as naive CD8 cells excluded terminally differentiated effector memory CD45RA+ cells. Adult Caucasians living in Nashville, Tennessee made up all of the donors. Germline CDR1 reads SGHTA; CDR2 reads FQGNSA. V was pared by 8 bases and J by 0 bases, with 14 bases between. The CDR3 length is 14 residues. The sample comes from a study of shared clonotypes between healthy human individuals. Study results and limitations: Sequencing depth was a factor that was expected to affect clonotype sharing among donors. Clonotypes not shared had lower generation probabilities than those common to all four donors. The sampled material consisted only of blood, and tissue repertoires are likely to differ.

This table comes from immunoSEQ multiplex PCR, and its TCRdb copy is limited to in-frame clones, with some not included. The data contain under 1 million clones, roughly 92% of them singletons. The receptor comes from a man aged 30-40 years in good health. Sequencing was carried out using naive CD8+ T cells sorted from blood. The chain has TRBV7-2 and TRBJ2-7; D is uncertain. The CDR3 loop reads CASQWIGSSYEQYF. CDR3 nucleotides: TGTGCCAGCCAGTGGATAGGAAGCTCCTACGAGCAGTACTTC.